Below, 16 T cell receptor beta chains from the same sample are listed, as sequenced in a study of T cells in Graves' hyperthyroidism and ophthalmopathy. TCR beta CDR3 sequences were amplified from RNA transcripts. In the first-round RT-PCR of the TCR CDR3, the HTBI primer set was used. Each CDR3 protein is one row after TCRdb ran MiXCR on the multiplex PCR reads. In the table there are about 500,000 distinct CDR3 sequences, about 16% of which are singletons. Sequenced sample: blood. These receptors were obtained from a woman aged 25-40 years with Graves' ophthalmopathy.

In this sample, this clonotype turned up many times. This rearrangement joins TRBV20-1 to TRBJ2-1; D is perhaps TRBD2 (6 bases). V was shortened by 0 bases and J by 4 bases, with 19 bases between the two germline ends. The germline gives CDR1 DFQATT, CDR2 SNEGSKA (reference sequence). The CDR3 runs 17 residues. The CDR3 loop reads CSARDQVRRAGYNEQFF. The DNA of the CDR3 is TGCAGTGCTAGAGATCAAGTTAGGAGAGCGGGTTACAATGAGCAGTTCTTC.

The J gene is TRBJ2-3, the V gene TRBV9; D unclear. The germline CDR1 and CDR2 sequences are SGDLS and YYNGEE. This CDR3 has 13 residues. The V and J ends lost 4 bases and 9 bases respectively, with 15 bases between them. The CDR3 here is CASSLHGAKTQYF. CDR3 nucleotides: TGTGCCAGCAGCCTACACGGCGCTAAGACGCAGTATTTT.

The rearrangement uses TRBV7-9 and TRBJ2-3; 14 nucleotides match TRBD2. V shed 2 bases, J shed 6 bases, and the junction held 7 bases outside the gene matches. The V gene's germline CDR1 is SEHNR and CDR2 FQNEAQ (reference sequence). The CDR3 is 17 residues long. The CDR3 region is CASSLPGTSGSMDTQYF. CDR3 nucleotide sequence: TGTGCCAGCAGCTTACCAGGGACTAGCGGGAGCATGGATACGCAGTATTTT.

This clonotype has at least ten counts. CDR3 DNA: TGTGCCAGCAGTTACAGTCAGCTCTATGGCTACACCTTC. Its translation: CASSYSQLYGYTF. V gene TRBV6-2 or TRBV6-3 combines with J gene TRBJ1-2; D uncertain. Trimming removed 2 bases at V and 4 bases at J, with 8 bases between. The CDR3 length is 13 residues. Per germline, CDR1 MNHEY and CDR2 SVGEGT.

The table lists this clonotype with a count of one. This chain uses TRBV19 with TRBJ2-3; tentatively, D is TRBD2 (6 bases). Looked up from germline, CDR1 is LNHDA and CDR2 is SQIVND (reference sequence). CDR3 length: 14 amino acids. V lost 7 bases and J lost 6, with 17 bases in between. CDR3 amino acids: CASTLRGVEDTQYF. Here the CDR3 DNA reads TGTGCCAGTACCCTGCGCGGGGTGGAGGATACGCAGTATTTT.

Ten or more counts support this clonotype. The J gene is TRBJ1-1, the V gene TRBV30; D possibly corresponds to TRBD1 (5 bases). V was clipped by 8 bases and J by 7 bases, with 17 bases between them. Germline V gene lookup returns CDR1 GTSNPN and CDR2 SVGIG (reference sequence). CDR3 length: 12 amino acids. In DNA, the CDR3 is TGTGCCCACACAATACAGGTTTATGAAGCTTTCTTT. Translation gives CAHTIQVYEAFF.

In this sample, this clonotype turned up a few times. The chain joins TRBV5-1 to TRBJ2-6, with D maybe TRBD1 (6 bases). The CDR3 totals 15 residues. The germline V gene has CDR1 SGHRS and CDR2 YFSETQ. The V gene lost 3 bases and the J gene lost 1 base, with 8 bases spanning the gap. The CDR3 protein is CASSSQGSGANVLTF. CDR3 DNA: TGCGCCAGCAGCTCTCAGGGGTCTGGGGCCAACGTCCTGACTTTC.

Ten or more counts support this clonotype. The chain links TRBV9 to TRBJ2-2; D is possibly TRBD1 (6 bases). Germline V gene data show CDR1 as SGDLS and CDR2 as YYNGEE. The CDR3 is made up of 18 amino acids. Trimming pared 1 base from V and 0 bases from J, leaving 16 bases between. In nucleotides, the CDR3 is TGTGCCAGCAGCGTACAGACCCTCAGGGGCCCGAACACCGGGGAGCTGTTTTTT. Its protein product is CASSVQTLRGPNTGELFF.

This clonotype was seen more than once but under ten times. The chain combines TRBV20-1 with TRBJ2-6; 7 bases are a match to TRBD1. The CDR3 length is 16 residues. Germline lookup yields CDR1 DFQATT and CDR2 SNEGSKA (reference sequence). J was trimmed by 2 bases and V by 6 bases; bases with no gene match: 10. CDR3 loop: CSAIIPTGTGANVLTF. CDR3 nucleotides: TGCAGTGCGATCATCCCGACAGGGACTGGGGCCAACGTCCTGACTTTC.

This clonotype occurred a few times. The chain couples TRBV11-2 to TRBJ2-1, with TRBD2 matching 11 bases. V lost 5 bases to trimming and J lost 12 bases; unmatched junction nucleotides: 6. CDR1 and CDR2 from the germline V gene are SGHAT and FQNNGV. The CDR3 extends over 13 amino acids. The CDR3 reads CASSPGLAGGQFF. The CDR3 DNA sequence: TGTGCCAGCAGCCCAGGACTAGCGGGTGGGCAGTTCTTC.

About this clonotype itself: A much larger clone differs by one base, so this may be a read error. The chain combines TRBV6-1 with TRBJ2-1, with 8 bases identical to TRBD2. The CDR3 sequence is 16 residues long. Germline V gene lookup returns CDR1 MNHNS and CDR2 SASEGT. CDR3 region: CASSGGLAVTYDEQFF. The CDR3, as DNA: TGTGCCAGCAGCGGCGGACTAGCTGTTACCTACGATGAGCAGTTCTTC.

The CDR3 region is CASSDRGRGQFF. The CDR3 DNA follows: TGTGCCAGCAGTGACAGGGGGAGGGGGCAGTTCTTC. J is TRBJ2-1 and V is TRBV6-2 or TRBV6-3, with 9 bases identical to TRBD1. V lost 5 bases, J lost 12 bases, and 5 bases stayed unmatched. CDR1 and CDR2 from the germline V gene are MNHEY and SVGEGT. The CDR3 is 12 residues long.

This clonotype was counted between two and nine times. This sequence joins TRBV29-1 and TRBJ2-1; 11 bases line up with TRBD1. The ends lost 3 bases at V and 6 bases at J; junction bases unmatched: 4. From germline, CDR1 is SQVTM and CDR2 ANQGSEA. The CDR3 totals 14 residues. The CDR3 nucleotides read TGCAGCGTTGAGGACAGGGGGCTTTTCAATGAGCAGTTCTTC. This gives the protein CSVEDRGLFNEQFF.

This clonotype was seen many times. The chain links TRBV6-2 or TRBV6-3 to TRBJ2-5, with 7 bases lining up with TRBD1. Germline values: CDR1 MNHEY, CDR2 SVGEGT. The CDR3 is 15 residues long. The V segment lost 6 bases and the J segment 2 bases; nucleotides outside the gene matches: 9. The CDR3 region is CASREPDRAQETQYF. The CDR3 nucleotides are TGTGCCAGCAGAGAACCCGACAGGGCACAAGAGACCCAGTACTTC.

This sequence joins TRBV20-1 and TRBJ2-7, with D unresolved. Germline V CDR1 and CDR2: DFQATT, SNEGSKA (reference sequence). V lost 4 bases to trimming and J lost 0 bases, with 13 bases between them. The CDR3 spans 14 residues. In DNA, the CDR3 is TGCAGTGCTAACCAGGACGCCTCCTCCTACGAGCAGTACTTC. Translating it yields CSANQDASSYEQYF.

This clonotype was observed once. The V call is TRBV28, the J call TRBJ2-6; D is unclear. V lost 6 bases and J lost 2, with 14 bases in between. The CDR3 has 16 amino acids. Germline V lookup: CDR1 MDHEN, CDR2 SYDVKM. The CDR3 DNA sequence: TGTGCCAGCAGCCCCGCCGGGCCGACTGGGGCCAACGTCCTGACTTTC. As protein: CASSPAGPTGANVLTF.